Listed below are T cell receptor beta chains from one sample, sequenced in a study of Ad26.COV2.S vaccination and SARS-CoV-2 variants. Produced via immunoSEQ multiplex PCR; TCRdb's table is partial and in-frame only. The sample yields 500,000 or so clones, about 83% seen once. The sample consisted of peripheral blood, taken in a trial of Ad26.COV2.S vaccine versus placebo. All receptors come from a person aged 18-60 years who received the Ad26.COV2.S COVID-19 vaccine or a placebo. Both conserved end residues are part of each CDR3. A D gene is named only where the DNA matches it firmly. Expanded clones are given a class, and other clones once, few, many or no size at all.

TGTGCTAGTGCTTCCGCGGGAGATGAGCAGTTCTTC,CASASAGDEQFF,TRBD2,TRBV12-5,NA,TRBJ2-1
TGTGCCAGTAGTATACGGGACGGGACCTACAATGAGCAGTTCTTC,CASSIRDGTYNEQFF,NA,TRBV19,NA,TRBJ2-1
TGTGCCAGCAGTGGAGGGGGCGTGGACACCGGGGAGCTGTTTTTT,CASSGGGVDTGELFF,NA,TRBV28,NA,TRBJ2-2
TGCAGCGGGACAGAGAACACTGAAGCTTTCTTT,CSGTENTEAFF,NA,TRBV29-1,NA,TRBJ1-1
TGTGCCAGCCGCAGGACAGGGTTCGATGAGCAGTTCTTC,CASRRTGFDEQFF,TRBD1,TRBV5-6,NA,TRBJ2-1
TGCTCGACCTACGAGCAGTACTTC,CSTYEQYF,NA,TRBV20-1,few,TRBJ2-7
TGTGCCAGCAGCCCACGATCAAATGAAAAACTGTTTTTT,CASSPRSNEKLFF,NA,TRBV7-2,NA,TRBJ1-4
TGTGCCAGCAGCACCCTCGTAAACACCGGGGAGCTGTTTTTT,CASSTLVNTGELFF,NA,TRBV7-3,NA,TRBJ2-2
TGTGCCAGCAGTGAGGAGACTCCTCTTTTT,CASSEETPLF,NA,TRBV6-1,NA,TRBJ1-4
TGTGCCAGTAGTATAGACAAAATTCAGTACTTC,CASSIDKIQYF,NA,TRBV19,NA,TRBJ2-4
TGTGCCAGCAGCAAAGACCCAGGACTAGCGGGGAACACCGGGGAGCTGTTTTTT,CASSKDPGLAGNTGELFF,TRBD2,TRBV9,NA,TRBJ2-2
TGTGCCAGCAGTTTTGGGTCAGATACGCAGTATTTT,CASSFGSDTQYF,NA,TRBV12-3/TRBV12-4,NA,TRBJ2-3
TGTGCCAGCAGCCAACGGAGACCTATAGCCTACGAGCAGTACTTC,CASSQRRPIAYEQYF,NA,TRBV3-1/TRBV3-2,NA,TRBJ2-7
TGTGCCAGCAGTACCTACGAGCAGTACTTC,CASSTYEQYF,NA,TRBV28,NA,TRBJ2-7
TGTGCCAGCAGTTCCGTGGGACTAGGGGGCCACGAGCAGTACTTC,CASSSVGLGGHEQYF,NA,TRBV28,NA,TRBJ2-7
TGTGCCAGTAGTCCAGAACTAGGCCTCTTTAATGAGCAGTTCTTC,CASSPELGLFNEQFF,NA,TRBV19,NA,TRBJ2-1